The sequence of this TCR beta chain was determined in a study of patients and donors after allogeneic stem cell transplantation (dated by TCRdb to the early 2020s). Libraries were made using RT-PCR. The sequencer listed for this sample is NextSeq 550. Starting from the raw public reads, TCRdb applied fastp trimming at Q25, assembled clones with MiXCR and retained in-frame beta chains. Each CDR3 protein appears once, grouped with its most common genes and DNA. This sample gives roughly 960,000 distinct CDR3 sequences in total; approximately 19% of them show up just once. The ten top clones hold around 6% of the sample. This clonotype was observed a few times. Its cognate antigen has yet to be identified. No base qualities exist here, and no much larger clone lies one base off it. The trim is 6 bases for V and 6 bases for J, with a gap of 14 bases between the germline ends. The CDR3 numbers 13 residues from cysteine through phenylalanine. The read is trimmed to its CDR3 DNA, 39 bases read in frame from base 1.

The rearrangement combines TRBV12-3 or TRBV12-4 with TRBJ2-5, with TRBD1 perhaps the D gene, on 6 matching bases. The sample consisted of blood, either unsorted or a sorted T cell fraction (not recorded which). The sequence was obtained from a human donor who was either an allogeneic HSCT recipient or a stem cell or donor lymphocyte infusion donor (not recorded which). It is not recorded whose cells these are; they may come from a transplant donor. The CDR3 loop reads CASSPTGRQTQYF. The bases are TGTGCCAGCAGCCCAACAGGGCGGCAGACCCAGTACTTC.